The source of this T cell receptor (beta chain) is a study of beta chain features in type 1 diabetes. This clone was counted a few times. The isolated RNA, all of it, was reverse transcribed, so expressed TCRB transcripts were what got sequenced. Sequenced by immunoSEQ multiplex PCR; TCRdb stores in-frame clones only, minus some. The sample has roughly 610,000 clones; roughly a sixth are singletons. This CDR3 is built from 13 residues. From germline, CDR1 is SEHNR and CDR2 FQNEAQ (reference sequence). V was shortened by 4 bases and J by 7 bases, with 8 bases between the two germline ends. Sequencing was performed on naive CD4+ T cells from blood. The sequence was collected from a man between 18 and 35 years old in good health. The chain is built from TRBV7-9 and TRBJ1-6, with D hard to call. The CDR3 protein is CASSSTENSPLHF. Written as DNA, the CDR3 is TGTGCCAGCAGCTCGACGGAAAATTCACCCCTCCACTTT.